The source of this T cell receptor (beta chain) is a study of OX40 agonist ivuxolimab in advanced cancers. At the level of the study: The dose-escalation cohort was just under 85% male, with a mean age of around 60 years, ranging about 23 to 90. A partial response was reached by three patients: one with hepatocellular carcinoma and two with cutaneous melanoma. Study-wide results and caveats: Relatively little clonal expansion, among the lowest observed, appeared in partial responders at 0.1-3.0 mg/kg.

As for this clone: The antigen remains unidentified.

Profiled with immunoSEQ multiplex PCR; TCRdb holds only in-frame clones, not every one. This table holds approximately 78,000 clones, 88% found once. This CDR3 comprises 15 residues. Germline V gives CDR1 SGHNT, CDR2 YENEEA. V gave up 7 bases and J gave up 2 bases; unmatched junction bases: 7. This sequence was found in an adult with an advanced solid tumor such as melanoma, head and neck, liver or kidney cancer. This chain connects TRBV11-3 to TRBJ2-2; TRBD1 aligns across 7 bases. Sequencing used CD4+ or CD8+ T cells sorted from blood, obtained in a trial of the OX40 agonist ivuxolimab. CDR3 residues: CASTPGQDNTGELFF. CDR3 sequence (DNA): TGTGCCAGCACCCCCGGACAGGACAACACCGGGGAGCTGTTTTTT. Supplemented by reference TRBV11-3 and TRBJ2-2, the full variable domain reads EAGVVQSPRYKIIEKKQPVAFWCNPISGHNTLYWYLQNLGQGPELLIRYENEEAVDDSQLPKDRFSAERLKGVDSTLKIQPAELGDSAVYLCASTPGQDNTGELFFGEGSRLTVL.